This is a list of T cell receptor beta chains from one sample in a study of early T cells in non-severe SARS-CoV-2 infection. TCRdb re-analysed the 5' RACE reads in MiXCR, keeping a single row per CDR3 protein. The sample has 95,000 to 110,000 distinct CDR3 sequences, 11% seen once; the top ten hold approximately 6.9%. Sequencing used whole blood. The receptors stem from an adult who was a healthcare worker with PCR-confirmed SARS-CoV-2 infection or an uninfected control (not recorded which). The CDR3 runs from the conserved cysteine through the conserved F or W. Fields, in order: clone size, D gene, J gene, V gene, CDR3 protein, CDR3 DNA. A D gene is named only where the DNA matches it firmly. Rows give clone size only sometimes, using once, few, many, or a class for an expanded clone.

few | NA | TRBJ1-5 | TRBV27 | CASSRYGGLGNQPQHF | TGTGCCAGCAGTCGATATGGGGGGCTGGGCAATCAGCCCCAGCATTTT
NA | NA | TRBJ2-3 | TRBV6-2/TRBV6-3 | CASSYANTPTYF | TGTGCCAGCAGTTACGCGAACACACCCACGTATTTT
NA | TRBD2 | TRBJ2-3 | TRBV3-1 | CASSQRFPSLAGRTSTDTQYF | TGTGCCAGCAGCCAAAGGTTTCCGAGCCTAGCGGGGCGAACTAGCACAGATACGCAGTATTTT
many | TRBD1 | TRBJ1-1 | TRBV2 | CASRVDRAEAFF | TGTGCCAGCAGGGTAGACAGGGCCGAAGCTTTCTTT
NA | NA | TRBJ2-1 | TRBV28 | CASRPAGPLSSGKSSYNEQFF | TGTGCCAGCAGACCCGCGGGACCGCTTAGTAGCGGCAAAAGCTCCTACAATGAGCAGTTCTTC
many | NA | TRBJ2-3 | TRBV5-1 | CASSLEGSRRGNTQYF | TGCGCCAGCAGCTTGGAAGGTTCCCGACGGGGAAATACGCAGTATTTT
many | NA | TRBJ2-5 | TRBV7-6 | CASSTGTLGETQYF | TGTGCCAGCAGCACCGGGACCCTGGGGGAGACCCAGTACTTC
NA | NA | TRBJ1-2 | TRBV9 | CASSPRMGPAHYTF | TGTGCCAGCAGCCCACGTATGGGACCCGCACACTACACCTTC
many | NA | TRBJ1-1 | TRBV6-2/TRBV6-3 | CASARLLNTEAFF | TGTGCCAGCGCGCGACTCCTGAACACTGAAGCTTTCTTT
many | TRBD2 | TRBJ2-1 | TRBV11-3 | CASSSGGSSYNEQFF | TGTGCCAGCTCATCGGGGGGAAGCTCCTACAATGAGCAGTTCTTC
many | TRBD2 | TRBJ2-1 | TRBV29-1 | CSASTPGRGSNYNEQFF | TGCAGCGCCAGTACTCCGGGACGCGGGAGCAACTACAATGAGCAGTTCTTC
NA | NA | TRBJ1-6 | TRBV4-1 | CASSSDRLRSPLHF | TGCGCCAGCAGCTCTGACAGGCTTCGTTCACCCCTCCACTTT
NA | TRBD2 | TRBJ2-2 | TRBV11-3 | CASSGNDGELFF | TGTGCCAGTAGCGGGAACGACGGGGAGCTGTTTTTT
few | NA | TRBJ2-5 | TRBV9 | CASSAVGALEETQYF | TGTGCCAGCAGCGCAGTAGGAGCCCTAGAAGAGACCCAGTACTTC
few | TRBD1 | TRBJ1-1 | TRBV5-1 | CASSPYKGQPEAFF | TGCGCCAGCAGCCCATACAAGGGACAGCCTGAAGCTTTCTTT
many | TRBD1 | TRBJ1-3 | TRBV28 | CASTPGGVGNTIYF | TGTGCCAGCACTCCAGGGGGCGTTGGAAACACCATATATTTT
NA | NA | TRBJ2-7 | TRBV20-1 | CSADRDRSGQYF | TGCAGTGCTGATAGGGACCGCTCAGGGCAGTACTTC
NA | TRBD2 | TRBJ2-2 | TRBV6-2/TRBV6-3 | CASKDTRLAGTGELFF | TGTGCCAGCAAGGACACCCGACTAGCGGGCACCGGGGAGCTGTTTTTT
few | TRBD2 | TRBJ2-5 | TRBV28 | CASSFLAGGKETQYF | TGTGCCAGCAGTTTCCTGGCGGGGGGGAAAGAGACCCAGTACTTC
many | NA | TRBJ1-1 | TRBV7-9 | CASSPAGNRMNTEAFF | TGTGCCAGCAGCCCCGCCGGAAATAGGATGAACACTGAAGCTTTCTTT
few | TRBD1 | TRBJ1-5 | TRBV28 | CASRGTANQPQHF | TGTGCCAGCAGAGGGACAGCCAATCAGCCCCAGCATTTT
few | NA | TRBJ1-6 | TRBV28 | CASRPGGQVRSPLHF | TGTGCCAGCAGACCTGGGGGACAAGTTCGTTCACCCCTCCACTTT
few | TRBD2 | TRBJ2-7 | TRBV15 | CATSRGLADTYEQYF | TGTGCCACCAGCAGAGGACTAGCGGATACCTACGAGCAGTACTTC
few | NA | TRBJ2-7 | TRBV15 | CATSARGSTYEQYF | TGTGCCACCAGCGCTCGGGGCTCGACCTACGAGCAGTACTTC
few | NA | TRBJ2-3 | TRBV10-2 | CASSESGTADTQYF | TGCGCCAGCAGTGAGTCGGGCACAGCCGATACGCAGTATTTT
many | NA | TRBJ2-1 | TRBV29-1 | CSVIDSYNEQFF | TGCAGCGTTATTGACAGCTACAATGAGCAGTTCTTC
NA | NA | TRBJ2-1 | TRBV20-1 | CSASSDEQFF | TGCAGTGCTAGTTCCGATGAGCAGTTCTTC
few | TRBD2 | TRBJ2-1 | TRBV4-1 | CASSQGAQRDYNEQFF | TGCGCCAGCAGCCAAGGGGCCCAGCGGGATTACAATGAGCAGTTCTTC
few | NA | TRBJ1-4 | TRBV12-3/TRBV12-4 | CASSLGTLNEKLFF | TGTGCCAGCAGTTTGGGGACCTTAAATGAAAAACTGTTTTTT
NA | NA | TRBJ2-7 | TRBV3-1 | CASSQSVYEQYF | TGTGCCAGCAGCCAGTCTGTATACGAGCAGTACTTC
many | NA | TRBJ2-7 | TRBV6-2/TRBV6-3 | CASSYWADPPYEQYF | TGTGCCAGCAGTTACTGGGCGGACCCCCCTTACGAGCAGTACTTC
many | NA | TRBJ2-7 | TRBV10-3 | CAISESRPDEQYF | TGTGCCATCAGTGAGTCCCGTCCCGACGAGCAGTACTTC
many | NA | TRBJ1-1 | TRBV7-9 | CASRPRTGNTEAFF | TGTGCCAGCAGGCCCCGGACGGGGAACACTGAAGCTTTCTTT
many | TRBD2 | TRBJ2-3 | TRBV5-4 | CASRPLAADTQYF | TGTGCCAGCAGGCCCCTAGCGGCAGATACGCAGTATTTT
few | TRBD2 | TRBJ2-3 | TRBV28 | CASSTRREGPDTQYF | TGTGCCAGCAGCACAAGGCGGGAGGGCCCGGATACGCAGTATTTT
many | NA | TRBJ2-4 | TRBV12-3/TRBV12-4 | CASSLGSGNIQYF | TGTGCCAGCAGTCTAGGGTCTGGTAACATTCAGTACTTC
NA | TRBD1 | TRBJ2-5 | TRBV5-4 | CASNLIGGRTQYF | TGTGCCAGCAACCTCATAGGGGGCAGGACCCAGTACTTC
many | NA | TRBJ2-3 | TRBV6-5 | CASSSATFYSTDTQYF | TGTGCCAGCAGTTCCGCGACGTTTTATAGCACAGATACGCAGTATTTT
many | TRBD2 | TRBJ2-1 | TRBV12-3/TRBV12-4 | CASSYPLGRGGEQFF | TGTGCCAGCAGTTATCCGCTCGGGCGGGGGGGTGAGCAGTTCTTC
few | TRBD1 | TRBJ1-1 | TRBV28 | CASRIPGQGPNTEAFF | TGTGCCAGCAGAATACCGGGACAGGGGCCTAACACTGAAGCTTTCTTT
few | TRBD2 | TRBJ2-1 | TRBV7-9 | CASSPGTSATYNEQFF | TGTGCCAGCAGTCCCGGGACTAGCGCCACCTACAATGAGCAGTTCTTC
NA | NA | TRBJ1-5 | TRBV6-2/TRBV6-3 | CASSSPNTGLGHQPQHF | TGTGCCAGCAGTAGCCCAAATACAGGGCTTGGGCATCAGCCCCAGCATTTT
NA | TRBD2 | TRBJ2-5 | TRBV29-1 | CSGKGLAGEGTQYF | TGCAGCGGAAAGGGACTAGCGGGAGAAGGGACCCAGTACTTC
many | TRBD1 | TRBJ2-1 | TRBV4-1 | CASSQVEGGAYNEQFF | TGCGCCAGCAGCCAAGTGGAAGGGGGCGCCTACAATGAGCAGTTCTTC
many | NA | TRBJ1-2 | TRBV29-1 | CSACLLRAVGGYTF | TGCAGCGCCTGCCTGCTTCGGGCCGTGGGTGGCTACACCTTC
many | NA | TRBJ2-1 | TRBV20-1 | CSVGGSYNEQFF | TGCAGTGTGGGGGGTTCCTACAATGAGCAGTTCTTC
many | NA | TRBJ2-1 | TRBV11-2 | CASSLRSSSYNEQFF | TGTGCCAGCAGCTTAAGGAGTAGCTCCTACAATGAGCAGTTCTTC
few | TRBD2 | TRBJ2-2 | TRBV7-2 | CASSFPLGRASGRGNTGELFF | TGTGCCAGCAGCTTTCCTCTTGGGAGGGCTAGCGGGAGAGGGAACACCGGGGAGCTGTTTTTT
few | NA | TRBJ2-5 | TRBV9 | CASSKRGETQYF | TGTGCCAGCAGCAAGAGAGGGGAGACCCAGTACTTC
once | TRBD2 | TRBJ2-7 | TRBV7-2 | CVSSLEREEIVQYF | TGTGTCAGCAGCTTAGAGCGGGAGGAGATCGTGCAGTACTTC
few | NA | TRBJ1-1 | TRBV20-1 | CSARDLEGTEAFF | TGCAGTGCTAGAGATCTGGAGGGGACTGAAGCTTTCTTT
many | NA | TRBJ2-5 | TRBV18 | CASSPPTELRTQYF | TGTGCCAGCTCACCACCCACGGAACTTCGGACCCAGTACTTC
NA | NA | TRBJ2-5 | TRBV7-9 | CASSLGQSETQYF | TGTGCCAGCAGCTTAGGGCAATCGGAGACCCAGTACTTC
few | TRBD2 | TRBJ2-7 | TRBV6-5 | CASSSSVGGIYEQYF | TGTGCCAGCAGTTCAAGTGTGGGAGGGATCTACGAGCAGTACTTC
few | NA | TRBJ2-1 | TRBV4-1 | CASSAREQFF | TGCGCCAGCAGTGCTAGGGAGCAGTTCTTC
NA | NA | TRBJ1-5 | TRBV10-3 | CAISSMLSDQPQHF | TGTGCCATCAGTTCTATGTTGAGTGATCAGCCCCAGCATTTT
few | NA | TRBJ1-6 | TRBV20-1 | CSAKAGGPNSPLHF | TGCAGTGCAAAAGCGGGAGGGCCAAATTCACCCCTCCACTTT
many | TRBD1 | TRBJ2-7 | TRBV12-3/TRBV12-4 | CASSPPGQGFYEQYF | TGTGCCAGCTCCCCTCCGGGACAGGGATTCTACGAGCAGTACTTC
NA | NA | TRBJ1-2 | TRBV6-6 | CASRPDSYGYTF | TGTGCCAGCAGGCCGGACAGCTATGGCTACACCTTC
NA | TRBD2 | TRBJ2-2 | TRBV29-1 | CSATYPTSGRGRNTGELFF | TGCAGCGCCACTTATCCGACTAGCGGGAGGGGAAGGAACACCGGGGAGCTGTTTTTT